The rows below give T cell receptor beta chains drawn from one sample of a study of metastatic and nonmetastatic thyroid tumors. TCRdb ran MiXCR on the PCR reads. This table holds roughly 24,000 clones, less than 20% found once. Sequenced input: adjacent normal tissue. These receptors were collected from a male donor with papillary thyroid cancer or a benign thyroid nodule (not recorded which). Some clones in this sample may be carry-over from other donors' samples. The CDR3 runs from the conserved cysteine through the conserved F or W. D genes are given only for firm matches. The size of a clone is reported for some rows only, either as once, few or many, or as a class for expanded clones.

j_gene: TRBJ2-2
v_gene: TRBV30
abundance: many
d_gene: NA
CDR3nt: TGTGCCTGGAGGGCGGACTCAGGACCCGGGGAGCTGTTTTTT
CDR3aa: CAWRADSGPGELFF

j_gene: TRBJ2-2
v_gene: TRBV20-1
abundance: many
d_gene: NA
CDR3nt: TGCAGTGCCCCTGACGGAGTTAAGTCCGGGGAGCTGTTTTTT
CDR3aa: CSAPDGVKSGELFF

j_gene: TRBJ2-3
v_gene: TRBV12-3/TRBV12-4
abundance: few
d_gene: TRBD2
CDR3nt: TGTGCCAGCAAAGATAGCGGGAGTGGGGATACGCAGTATTTT
CDR3aa: CASKDSGSGDTQYF

j_gene: TRBJ2-3
v_gene: TRBV11-3
abundance: many
d_gene: TRBD2
CDR3nt: TGTGCCAGCAGCCCACGGACTAGCGGGGGGGCAGCAGATACGCAGTATTTT
CDR3aa: CASSPRTSGGAADTQYF

j_gene: TRBJ2-7
v_gene: TRBV2
abundance: few
d_gene: TRBD1
CDR3nt: TGTGCCAGCAGTACCAGACAGGGCGGCTCCTACGAGCAGTACTTC
CDR3aa: CASSTRQGGSYEQYF

j_gene: TRBJ2-2
v_gene: TRBV7-8
abundance: NA
d_gene: TRBD1
CDR3nt: TGTGCCAGCACGGGTGTCCGGGACAGGGAAGGATACACCGGGGAACTGTTTTTT
CDR3aa: CASTGVRDREGYTGELFF

j_gene: TRBJ2-1
v_gene: TRBV24-1
abundance: many
d_gene: NA
CDR3nt: TGTGCCACCAGTGAACCGGGACAGCAGTTCTTC
CDR3aa: CATSEPGQQFF

j_gene: TRBJ2-1
v_gene: TRBV20-1
abundance: medium-sized
d_gene: TRBD2
CDR3nt: TGCAGTGCTCCTACTAGCGGGAGTCTCAGCAATGAGCAGTTCTTC
CDR3aa: CSAPTSGSLSNEQFF

j_gene: TRBJ2-3
v_gene: TRBV2
abundance: many
d_gene: TRBD1
CDR3nt: TGTGCCAGCACCACGGGACAGAGCACAGATACGCAGTATTTT
CDR3aa: CASTTGQSTDTQYF

j_gene: TRBJ1-2
v_gene: TRBV18
abundance: many
d_gene: NA
CDR3nt: TGTGCCAGCTCTCGCTCCACCGGGCAGGAGGGCTACACCTTC
CDR3aa: CASSRSTGQEGYTF

j_gene: TRBJ2-3
v_gene: TRBV6-1
abundance: many
d_gene: NA
CDR3nt: TGTGCCAGCAGTAAGCTCCGGGACACCATATTAAGGGCCACAGATACGCAGTATTTT
CDR3aa: CASSKLRDTILRATDTQYF

j_gene: TRBJ2-2
v_gene: TRBV11-2
abundance: many
d_gene: NA
CDR3nt: TGTGCCAGCAGCTTAGAGTTAATAGGTCTAACCGGGGAGCTGTTTTTT
CDR3aa: CASSLELIGLTGELFF

j_gene: TRBJ1-6
v_gene: TRBV27
abundance: medium-sized
d_gene: NA
CDR3nt: TGTGCCAGCAGTCTTCAGGTACATCCTTATAATTCACCCCTCCACTTT
CDR3aa: CASSLQVHPYNSPLHF

j_gene: TRBJ2-1
v_gene: TRBV25-1
abundance: NA
d_gene: TRBD2
CDR3nt: TGTGCCAGCGGTGACATTTTGTCAGAGTCCGCGGGGGGCACCTACAATGAGCAGTTCTTC
CDR3aa: CASGDILSESAGGTYNEQFF

j_gene: TRBJ1-2
v_gene: TRBV2
abundance: few
d_gene: NA
CDR3nt: TGTGCCAGCAGTTTAGGGGACACCTATGGCTACACCTTC
CDR3aa: CASSLGDTYGYTF

j_gene: TRBJ2-1
v_gene: TRBV4-3
abundance: many
d_gene: NA
CDR3nt: TGCGCCAGCAGTGAAGGCGGCGGCGGCTCCTACAATGAGCAGTTCTTC
CDR3aa: CASSEGGGGSYNEQFF

j_gene: TRBJ2-7
v_gene: TRBV6-6
abundance: NA
d_gene: TRBD2
CDR3nt: TGTGCCAGCAGTTACTCGAGCGGGATCTACGAGCAGTACTTC
CDR3aa: CASSYSSGIYEQYF

j_gene: TRBJ1-6
v_gene: TRBV20-1
abundance: NA
d_gene: TRBD1
CDR3nt: TGCAGTGCCTATGACAGGGGGGTTTCACCCCTCCACTTT
CDR3aa: CSAYDRGVSPLHF

j_gene: TRBJ2-7
v_gene: TRBV28
abundance: NA
d_gene: NA
CDR3nt: TGTGCCAGCAGCACCAGCGGAAAAAGCTCCTACGAGCAGTACTTC
CDR3aa: CASSTSGKSSYEQYF

j_gene: TRBJ1-6
v_gene: TRBV2
abundance: many
d_gene: NA
CDR3nt: TGTGCCAGCAGTGAAGCAGACCTTGCAAATTCACCCCTCCACTTT
CDR3aa: CASSEADLANSPLHF

j_gene: TRBJ2-3
v_gene: TRBV7-8
abundance: NA
d_gene: TRBD2
CDR3nt: TGTGCCAGCAGCTTAGGGGTAGCGGGGGCGTATACGCAGTATTTT
CDR3aa: CASSLGVAGAYTQYF

j_gene: TRBJ2-1
v_gene: TRBV6-1
abundance: medium-sized
d_gene: NA
CDR3nt: TGTGCCAGCAGTTCAGGGTATGAGCAGTTCTTC
CDR3aa: CASSSGYEQFF

j_gene: TRBJ2-1
v_gene: TRBV25-1
abundance: many
d_gene: NA
CDR3nt: TGTGCCAGCCTAAGGCGCGGGGACAGCTCAACTTATTTACAGTTCTTC
CDR3aa: CASLRRGDSSTYLQFF

j_gene: TRBJ2-4
v_gene: TRBV10-3
abundance: many
d_gene: NA
CDR3nt: TGTGCCATCAGTGATTCGGTGTCGGAGAACATTCAGTACTTC
CDR3aa: CAISDSVSENIQYF

j_gene: TRBJ1-5
v_gene: TRBV30
abundance: medium-sized
d_gene: TRBD1
CDR3nt: TGTGCCTGGAGTGTAACAGGGGGCTCTGAGCCCCAGCATTTT
CDR3aa: CAWSVTGGSEPQHF

j_gene: TRBJ1-1
v_gene: TRBV7-6
abundance: many
d_gene: TRBD1
CDR3nt: TGTGCCAGCAGCTCAGGACAGGGCCGGAACACTGAAGCTTTCTTT
CDR3aa: CASSSGQGRNTEAFF

j_gene: TRBJ2-5
v_gene: TRBV12-3/TRBV12-4
abundance: few
d_gene: TRBD1
CDR3nt: TGTGCCAGCAGTTTAGCGGACAGGGGAGATGAGGCCCAGTACTTC
CDR3aa: CASSLADRGDEAQYF

j_gene: TRBJ2-5
v_gene: TRBV28
abundance: many
d_gene: TRBD2
CDR3nt: TGTGCCAGCCTGCTAGCGGGGGGCGGCCAAGAGACCCAGTACTTC
CDR3aa: CASLLAGGGQETQYF

j_gene: TRBJ2-1
v_gene: TRBV28
abundance: medium-sized
d_gene: NA
CDR3nt: TGTGCCAGCGGAGGTCCTTTGGGGGGGCTCGTTGAGCAGTTCTTC
CDR3aa: CASGGPLGGLVEQFF

j_gene: TRBJ2-7
v_gene: TRBV12-3/TRBV12-4
abundance: medium-sized
d_gene: NA
CDR3nt: TGTGCCAGCAGTGGAAGGGAGTACGGGCAGTACTTC
CDR3aa: CASSGREYGQYF

j_gene: TRBJ2-2
v_gene: TRBV5-1
abundance: many
d_gene: TRBD2
CDR3nt: TGCGCCAGCAGCTCCGGGACTAGCAGCACCGGGGAGCTGTTTTTT
CDR3aa: CASSSGTSSTGELFF

j_gene: TRBJ2-2
v_gene: TRBV11-2
abundance: NA
d_gene: NA
CDR3nt: TGTGCCAGTGGAGACAGAAGGGGGGAGCTGTTTTTT
CDR3aa: CASGDRRGELFF

j_gene: TRBJ1-2
v_gene: TRBV19
abundance: NA
d_gene: TRBD1
CDR3nt: TGTGCCAGTAGATATCCGGGACAGTCACATGGCTACACCTTC
CDR3aa: CASRYPGQSHGYTF

j_gene: TRBJ2-5
v_gene: TRBV5-1
abundance: many
d_gene: NA
CDR3nt: TGCGCCAGCAGCTTGTGGGGGGTGACAGGGTTCGAAGAGACCCAGTACTTC
CDR3aa: CASSLWGVTGFEETQYF

j_gene: TRBJ1-1
v_gene: TRBV5-1
abundance: NA
d_gene: NA
CDR3nt: TGCGCCAGCAGCTCGCAGGGAGGGACTGAAGCTTTCTTT
CDR3aa: CASSSQGGTEAFF

j_gene: TRBJ2-1
v_gene: TRBV6-1
abundance: many
d_gene: NA
CDR3nt: TGTGCCAGCAGTGGTCGTTCGGGAAGCTCCTACAATGAGCAGTTCTTC
CDR3aa: CASSGRSGSSYNEQFF

j_gene: TRBJ2-3
v_gene: TRBV3-1
abundance: many
d_gene: NA
CDR3nt: TGTGCCAGCAGCCCGGCCCGCTGGATCACAGATACGCAGTATTTT
CDR3aa: CASSPARWITDTQYF

j_gene: TRBJ2-5
v_gene: TRBV5-1
abundance: many
d_gene: NA
CDR3nt: TGCGCCAGCAGCTCAGGAGGGGTCCAAGAGACCCAGTACTTC
CDR3aa: CASSSGGVQETQYF

j_gene: TRBJ2-3
v_gene: TRBV9
abundance: many
d_gene: TRBD2
CDR3nt: TGTGCCAGCAGCGTAGCTCCGGGGGGGCTGGGGACAGATACGCAGTATTTT
CDR3aa: CASSVAPGGLGTDTQYF

j_gene: TRBJ1-5
v_gene: TRBV3-1
abundance: many
d_gene: NA
CDR3nt: TGTGCCAGCAGCCAGTTCGGAAGTAATCAGCCCCAGCATTTT
CDR3aa: CASSQFGSNQPQHF

j_gene: TRBJ2-1
v_gene: TRBV7-3
abundance: many
d_gene: TRBD2
CDR3nt: TGTGCCAGCAGCTTGAGCGGGGGGTTAGGGAATGAGCAGTTCTTC
CDR3aa: CASSLSGGLGNEQFF

j_gene: TRBJ2-4
v_gene: TRBV19
abundance: many
d_gene: TRBD1
CDR3nt: TGTGCCAGCTCCCGGGACAGGGTAGACATTCAGTACTTC
CDR3aa: CASSRDRVDIQYF

j_gene: TRBJ2-3
v_gene: TRBV20-1
abundance: many
d_gene: NA
CDR3nt: TGCAGTGCCAGTCGGCCTAGCGAAGGGGCCACATCCACAGATACGCAGTATTTT
CDR3aa: CSASRPSEGATSTDTQYF

j_gene: TRBJ1-5
v_gene: TRBV19
abundance: many
d_gene: TRBD1
CDR3nt: TGTGCCAGTAGTATAGCGGGACAGATCAATCAGCCCCAGCATTTT
CDR3aa: CASSIAGQINQPQHF

j_gene: TRBJ2-7
v_gene: TRBV28
abundance: medium-sized
d_gene: TRBD1
CDR3nt: TGTGCCAGCAGTCCCGGGACAGGGGTCTACGAGCAGTACTTC
CDR3aa: CASSPGTGVYEQYF

j_gene: TRBJ2-2
v_gene: TRBV2
abundance: medium-sized
d_gene: NA
CDR3nt: TGTGCCAGCAGTGTTCGCGCCACCGGGGAGCTGTTTTTT
CDR3aa: CASSVRATGELFF